This T cell receptor (beta chain) was identified in a study of cytomegalovirus exposure and HLA in healthy donors. The study ran its PCR with 60 Vbeta and 13 Jbeta primers. Measured with immunoSEQ multiplex PCR; TCRdb has only the in-frame clones, and not every one. The data show some 270,000 clones, 80% seen once. On this clone: Antigen unknown.

Regarding the study as a whole: Trimming of TCR beta V- and J-genes showed a link, identified in a later analysis, to a missense DCLRE1C variant. As was reported, the classifier diagnosed cytomegalovirus status with high specificity and sensitivity.

CDR1 is SEHNR and CDR2 is FQNEAQ in the germline V gene (reference sequence). The V and J ends lost 3 bases and 3 bases, in that order; junction bases with no gene match: 5. CDR3 length: 15 residues. The chain uses TRBV7-9 and TRBJ1-1; 9 bases are a match to TRBD1. The TCR originated in a girl aged 2-10 years in good health and CMV-seronegative. The sample taken for sequencing was PBMCs. The DNA for the CDR3 is TGTGCCAGCAGCTTCCTTAGGGACAGGGACACTGAAGCTTTCTTT. It encodes CASSFLRDRDTEAFF.